Below, 28 T cell receptor beta chains from the same sample are listed, as sequenced in a study of early T cells in non-severe SARS-CoV-2 infection. Using its own MiXCR run on the 5' RACE reads, TCRdb lists one record per CDR3 protein. This table has 55,000 to 80,000 distinct CDR3 sequences, approximately 12% appearing once. Sequencing was performed on whole blood, taken at baseline. Receptor source: an adult who was a healthcare worker with PCR-confirmed SARS-CoV-2 infection or an uninfected control (not recorded which).

This chain uses TRBV12-3 or TRBV12-4 with TRBJ1-1; 9 bases fit TRBD1. There are 14 residues in the CDR3. V lost 5 bases and J lost 4; bases outside the gene matches: 5. The CDR3 is CASSIRTGATEAFF. CDR3 bases: TGTGCCAGCAGTATTCGGACAGGGGCCACTGAAGCTTTCTTT.

This clonotype was seen a handful of times. This chain connects TRBV7-6 to TRBJ2-2; D unresolved. Germline assignment: CDR1 SGHVS and CDR2 FNYEAQ. This CDR3 comprises 14 residues. The V and J ends lost 5 bases and 2 bases respectively, with 9 bases between them. CDR3 region: CASSPYRNTGELFF. DNA of the CDR3: TGTGCCAGCAGCCCCTACAGAAACACCGGGGAGCTGTTTTTT.

This clonotype came up a few times. This chain links TRBV14 with TRBJ2-7; TRBD1 aligns across 7 bases. The V gene end was trimmed by 2 bases and the J gene end by 2 bases; junction bases not matched to a gene: 6. This CDR3 region has 15 residues. Germline V gene data show CDR1 as SGHDN and CDR2 as FVKESK. The CDR3 loop reads CASSQRDRVTYEQYF. CDR3 nucleotide sequence: TGTGCCAGCAGCCAACGAGACAGGGTCACCTACGAGCAGTACTTC.

In its sample, this clonotype was seen many times. The chain links TRBV29-1 to TRBJ2-7; a possible D gene is TRBD1 (5 bases). Germline V gene data show CDR1 as SQVTM and CDR2 as ANQGSEA. The CDR3 has 11 amino acids. Trimming cost V 4 bases and J 6 bases, with 10 bases left between them. The CDR3 loop reads CSVVRVSEQYF. Written as DNA, the CDR3 is TGCAGCGTTGTCAGGGTAAGCGAGCAGTACTTC.

This clonotype was counted at least ten times. The CDR3 coding sequence is TGTGCCAGCTCACCAAGGTACAGACAAGAGACCCAGTACTTC. Protein product: CASSPRYRQETQYF. This rearrangement joins TRBV18 to TRBJ2-5; D remains unclear. CDR3 length: 14 amino acids. CDR1 KGHSH and CDR2 LQKENI come from the germline V gene. V was shortened by 2 bases and J by 2 bases, with 9 bases between the two germline ends.

The chain is built from TRBV18 and TRBJ1-5; D unclear. With 5 bases removed from V and 3 bases from J, the gap between germline ends came to 5 bases. This CDR3 is built from 12 residues. Germline V lookup: CDR1 KGHSH, CDR2 LQKENI. The CDR3 DNA reads TGTGCCAGCTCAGAGCTCAATCAGCCCCAGCATTTT. It yields the protein CASSELNQPQHF.

This clonotype was counted between two and nine times. The CDR3 region is CASSYRGYVMNTEAFF. The CDR3 nucleotides read TGTGCCAGCAGTTACAGGGGCTACGTTATGAACACTGAAGCTTTCTTT. J is TRBJ1-1 and V is TRBV6-6, with D possibly being TRBD1 (5 bases). This CDR3 is 16 amino acids long. Per the germline V gene, CDR1 is MNHNY and CDR2 is SVGAGI (reference sequence). V lost 2 bases to trimming and J lost 0 bases, with 13 bases between them.

The table lists this clonotype with many counts. The CDR3 protein is CASSKTIGGGKLFF. The CDR3 bases are TGTGCCAGTAGTAAGACCATTGGTGGTGGAAAACTGTTTTTT. This chain joins TRBV19 and TRBJ1-4; unclear D gene. The CDR3 length is 14 residues. With 4 bases removed from V and 10 bases from J, the gap between germline ends came to 16 bases. Germline V CDR1 and CDR2: LNHDA, SQIVND (reference sequence).

This clonotype was counted between two and nine times. The rearrangement uses TRBV6-2 or TRBV6-3 and TRBJ1-1, with 8 bases fitting TRBD1. The V gene's germline CDR1 is MNHEY and CDR2 SVGEGT. The CDR3 contains 16 residues. With 4 bases clipped from V and 1 base from J, the junction kept 8 bases outside the gene matches. The CDR3 nucleotides read TGTGCCAGCAGTTCGCGGCCGGGACAGGCGAACACTGAAGCTTTCTTT. Residues: CASSSRPGQANTEAFF.

This clonotype showed up just a few times. J is TRBJ1-2 and V is TRBV28; the D is unclear. CDR1 MDHEN and CDR2 SYDVKM come from the germline V gene. There are 16 residues in the CDR3. Trimming left V 4 bases short and J 1 base short, with 16 bases between. The CDR3 protein is CASSSVRETYNYGYTF. In DNA, the CDR3 is TGTGCCAGCAGTTCGGTCCGTGAAACATATAACTATGGCTACACCTTC.

This clonotype was seen more than once but under ten times. The CDR3 here is CASSEVAGGTDTQYF. In DNA form, the CDR3 reads TGTGCCAGCAGTGAAGTAGCGGGAGGGACAGATACGCAGTATTTT. The V call is TRBV6-1, the J call TRBJ2-3; 11 bases match TRBD2. Germline lookup yields CDR1 MNHNS and CDR2 SASEGT. V was pared by 1 base and J by 3 bases, with 0 bases of the junction left unmatched. There are 15 residues in the CDR3.

The chain has TRBV30 and TRBJ2-1; TRBD1 matches 7 bases. J was trimmed by 0 bases and V by 3 bases; bases with no gene match: 8. The CDR3 has 16 amino acids. The V gene's germline CDR1 is GTSNPN and CDR2 SVGIG (reference sequence). In nucleotides, the CDR3 is TGTGCCTGGAGGGCGAGGGGGCTCAGCTCCTACAATGAGCAGTTCTTC. Its translation: CAWRARGLSSYNEQFF. Together with reference TRBV30 and TRBJ2-1, the CDR3 gives the full variable domain: SQTIHQWPATLVQPVGSPLSLECTVEGTSNPNLYWYRQAAGRGLQLLFYSVGIGQISSEVPQNLSASRPQDRQFILSSKKLLLSDSGFYLCAWRARGLSSYNEQFFGPGTRLTVL.

The chain couples TRBV18 to TRBJ2-1, with TRBD2 identical over 10 bases. The CDR3 spans 15 residues. Per germline, CDR1 KGHSH and CDR2 LQKENI. Trimming took 6 bases from V and 6 from J; bases not matched to a gene: 8. The CDR3 DNA reads as TGTGCCAGCTCCCCCCCCAGCGGGAGGGGCAATGAGCAGTTCTTC. As protein: CASSPPSGRGNEQFF.

This clonotype has a count of ten or more. The chain couples TRBV29-1 to TRBJ1-1; D is ambiguous. Trimming cost V 4 bases and J 7 bases, with 7 bases left between them. From germline, CDR1 is SQVTM and CDR2 ANQGSEA. The CDR3 contains 10 residues. Here the CDR3 reads CSVVWDEAFF. The CDR3 DNA is TGCAGCGTTGTGTGGGATGAAGCTTTCTTT. The full variable domain, rest sourced from reference TRBV29-1 and TRBJ1-1, is SAVISQKPSRDICQRGTSLTIQCQVDSQVTMMFWYRQQPGQSLTLIATANQGSEATYESGFVIDKFPISRPNLTFSTLTVSNMSPEDSSIYLCSVVWDEAFFGQGTRLTVV.

This clonotype was seen ten or more times. J is TRBJ2-1 and V is TRBV6-2 or TRBV6-3, with TRBD2 matching over 7 bases. The germline CDR1 and CDR2 sequences are MNHEY and SVGEGT. The V gene end was trimmed by 0 bases and the J gene end by 7 bases; junction bases not matched to a gene: 3. This CDR3 is 14 amino acids long. CDR3 in DNA: TGTGCCAGCAGTTACTCGACGGGGGGAAATGAGCAGTTCTTC. Amino acid sequence: CASSYSTGGNEQFF.

The rearrangement uses TRBV5-1 and TRBJ2-7, with 10 bases identical to TRBD1. The V and J ends lost 1 base and 5 bases, in that order; junction bases with no gene match: 9. From germline, CDR1 is SGHRS and CDR2 YFSETQ. The CDR3 spans 16 residues. The CDR3 is CASSLSIRDRGDEQYF. In nucleotides, the CDR3 is TGCGCCAGCAGCTTGTCGATACGGGACAGGGGTGACGAGCAGTACTTC.

This clonotype was counted a few times. The rearrangement joins TRBV7-9 to TRBJ2-1; 13 positions match TRBD2. This CDR3 is built from 15 residues. J lost 6 bases, V lost 4 bases, and 3 bases had no gene match. CDR1 is SEHNR and CDR2 is FQNEAQ in the germline V gene (reference sequence). CDR3 in DNA: TGTGCCAGCAGCTCTACTAGCGGGGGGGCCAATGAGCAGTTCTTC. Its protein product is CASSSTSGGANEQFF.

This clonotype was recorded only once. J is TRBJ2-7 and V is TRBV7-9, with a possible D match to TRBD1 (5 bases). Between the trimmed V and J ends, which lost 1 base and 2 bases, there was a span of 9 bases. CDR3 length equals 14 residues. Looked up from germline, CDR1 is SEHNR and CDR2 is FQNEAQ (reference sequence). In nucleotides, the CDR3 is TGTGCCAGCAGCTTAGATTTAGGGGCCTACGAGCAGTACTTC. It translates to CASSLDLGAYEQYF.

This clonotype was counted only a few times. This chain links TRBV11-2 with TRBJ1-1; maybe TRBD1 (6 bases). The CDR3 has 14 residues. The V gene's germline CDR1 is SGHAT and CDR2 FQNNGV. V dropped 5 bases and J dropped 5 bases, with 15 bases sitting between them. CDR3 loop: CASSPRTVRTEAFF. CDR3 DNA: TGTGCCAGCAGCCCCCGGACAGTCAGAACTGAAGCTTTCTTT.

The V and J genes are TRBV4-3 and TRBJ2-3; 7 bases map to TRBD2. Per the germline V gene, CDR1 is LGHNA and CDR2 is YSLEER. V shed 0 bases, J shed 5 bases, and the junction held 5 bases outside the gene matches. The CDR3 sequence is 15 residues long. CDR3 DNA sequence: TGCGCCAGCAGCCAAGATGCGGGAGAGGGAGATACGCAGTATTTT. It yields the protein CASSQDAGEGDTQYF.

The V call is TRBV27, the J call TRBJ2-3, with TRBD2 identical over 8 bases. This CDR3 is 17 amino acids long. CDR1 and CDR2 (germline): MNHEY, SMNVEV (reference sequence). Trimming at V came to 0 bases and at J to 1 base, leaving 6 bases not matched to a gene. CDR3 protein: CASSLSRREDGTDTQYF. The DNA of the CDR3 is TGTGCCAGCAGTTTATCGAGGCGGGAGGACGGCACAGATACGCAGTATTTT.

The J gene is TRBJ1-1, the V gene TRBV6-5; D remains ambiguous. Trimming left V 0 bases short and J 9 bases short, with 8 bases between. The CDR3 is 12 residues long. Germline V lookup: CDR1 MNHEY, CDR2 SVGAGI. As DNA, the CDR3 is TGTGCCAGCAGTTACTCAACCGGCAAAGCTTTCTTT. It is translated as CASSYSTGKAFF.

This rearrangement joins TRBV30 to TRBJ1-2, with D unclear. CDR3 length: 12 amino acids. V lost 5 bases to trimming and J lost 3 bases, with 10 bases between them. The germline V gene encodes CDR1 GTSNPN and CDR2 SVGIG (reference sequence). CDR3 region: CAWLFGDYGYTF. The CDR3 bases are TGTGCCTGGTTGTTTGGGGACTATGGCTACACCTTC.

This clonotype came up many times. J is TRBJ2-7 and V is TRBV28, with 9 positions matching TRBD1. Unmatched junction bases numbered 13, after V lost 1 base and J lost 0 bases. CDR1 MDHEN and CDR2 SYDVKM come from the germline V gene. The CDR3 is 19 amino acids. DNA of the CDR3: TGTGCCAGCAGTTTATTGGTGGGACAGGGATTTTCTCCCTCCTACGAGCAGTACTTC. Amino acid sequence: CASSLLVGQGFSPSYEQYF. The complete variable domain, with remaining parts taken from reference TRBV28 and TRBJ2-7, reads DVKVTQSSRYLVKRTGEKVFLECVQDMDHENMFWYRQDPGLGLRLIYFSYDVKMKEKGDIPEGYSVSREKKERFSLILESASTNQTSMYLCASSLLVGQGFSPSYEQYFGPGTRLTVT.

V usage is TRBV29-1 and J usage is TRBJ2-3; TRBD2 matches at 12 bases. CDR1 and CDR2 from the germline V gene are SQVTM and ANQGSEA. Unmatched junction bases numbered 4, after V lost 8 bases and J lost 1 base. The CDR3 is 14 residues long. The CDR3 reads CSSRLAGGTDTQYF. The CDR3 DNA reads as TGCAGCTCTAGACTAGCGGGGGGCACAGATACGCAGTATTTT.

The chain uses TRBV5-1 and TRBJ2-5, with 11 bases fitting TRBD1. J lost 9 bases, V lost 7 bases, and 8 bases had no gene match. Per germline, CDR1 SGHRS and CDR2 YFSETQ. This CDR3 spans 13 amino acids. The CDR3: CASGIEDRGPQYF. In nucleotides, the CDR3 is TGCGCCAGCGGCATCGAGGACAGGGGGCCCCAGTACTTC.

This clonotype has ten or more counts. J is TRBJ2-1 and V is TRBV7-9; D unclear. Trimming left V 5 bases short and J 0 bases short, with 11 bases between. Germline V gene sequence: CDR1 SEHNR, CDR2 FQNEAQ (reference sequence). This CDR3 spans 15 amino acids. CDR3 protein: CASSPSVGSYNEQFF. The CDR3 nucleotides are TGTGCCAGCAGCCCGTCGGTAGGCTCCTACAATGAGCAGTTCTTC.

This clonotype was counted only a few times. The chain employs TRBV30 and TRBJ2-7; TRBD1 is a possible D gene (5 bases). Germline CDR1 is GTSNPN and CDR2 is SVGIG (reference sequence). The V gene lost 4 bases and the J gene lost 0 bases, with 13 bases spanning the gap. The CDR3 totals 14 residues. DNA for the CDR3: TGTGCCTGGACAGCAGGGCCAGCCTCCTACGAGCAGTACTTC. It specifies CAWTAGPASYEQYF.